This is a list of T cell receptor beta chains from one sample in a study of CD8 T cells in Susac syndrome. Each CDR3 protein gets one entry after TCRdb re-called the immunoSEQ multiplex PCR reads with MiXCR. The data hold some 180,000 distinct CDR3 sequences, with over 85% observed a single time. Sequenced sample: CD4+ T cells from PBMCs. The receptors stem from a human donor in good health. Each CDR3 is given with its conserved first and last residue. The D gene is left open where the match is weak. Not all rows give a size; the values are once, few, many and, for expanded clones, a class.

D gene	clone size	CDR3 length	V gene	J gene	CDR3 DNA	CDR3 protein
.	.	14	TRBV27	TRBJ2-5	TGTGCCAGCAGGGAAGGGTCTTGGGGAGAGACCCAGTACTTC	CASREGSWGETQYF
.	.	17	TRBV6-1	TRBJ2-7	TGTGCCAGCAGTGAAGGGAGAAGTGCCCCCGAAGTTGGAGAGCAGTACTTC	CASSEGRSAPEVGEQYF
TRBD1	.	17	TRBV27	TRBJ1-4	TGTGCCAGCAGTTCGGGACAGCGGAAAGCAACTAATGAAAAACTGTTTTTT	CASSSGQRKATNEKLFF
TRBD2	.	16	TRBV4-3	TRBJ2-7	TGCGCCAGCAGCCAAGATCTATCTAGCGGGAGGTTCGAGCAGTACTTC	CASSQDLSSGRFEQYF
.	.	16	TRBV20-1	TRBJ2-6	TGCAGTGCTTCTTTGGGCGGTAACTCTGGGGCCAACGTCCTGACTTTC	CSASLGGNSGANVLTF
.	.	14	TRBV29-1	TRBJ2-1	TGCAGCGTCGAGACTAGGGGACCTTTCAATGAGCAGTTCTTC	CSVETRGPFNEQFF
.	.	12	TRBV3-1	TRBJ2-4	TGTGCCAGCAGCCAAGTTCAAAACATTCAGTACTTC	CASSQVQNIQYF
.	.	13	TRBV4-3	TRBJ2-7	TGCGCCAGCAGCCGTCAAAGGGGCTACGAGCAGTACTTC	CASSRQRGYEQYF
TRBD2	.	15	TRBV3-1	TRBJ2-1	TGTGCCAGCAGCCAATATAGCGGGATTTACAATGAGCAGTTCTTC	CASSQYSGIYNEQFF
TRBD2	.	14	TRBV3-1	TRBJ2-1	TGTGCCAGCAGCCAAGCTGCTAGCGGGAATGAGCAGTTCTTC	CASSQAASGNEQFF
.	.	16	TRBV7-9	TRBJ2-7	TGTGCCAGCAGCCTTGGACCTGCCCTTGGGCTTTACGAGCAGTACTTC	CASSLGPALGLYEQYF
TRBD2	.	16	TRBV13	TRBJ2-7	TGTGCCAGCAGCTCCCTGACTAGCGTAACTTCCTACGAGCAGTACTTC	CASSSLTSVTSYEQYF
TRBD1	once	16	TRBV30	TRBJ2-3	TGTGCCTGGAGCAAAAGACAGGGCCCCAGCACAGATACGCAGTATTTT	CAWSKRQGPSTDTQYF
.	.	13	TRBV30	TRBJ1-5	TGTGCCTGGAGTAAGGACACCGATCAGCCCCAGCATTTT	CAWSKDTDQPQHF
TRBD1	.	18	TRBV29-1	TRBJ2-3	TGCAGCGTTAACCCTTTCCGATTTGACAGGGGGCATATAGATACGCAGTATTTT	CSVNPFRFDRGHIDTQYF
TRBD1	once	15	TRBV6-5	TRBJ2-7	TGTGCCAGCAGTCCCACTCCGGGACAGTCCTACGAGCAGTACTTC	CASSPTPGQSYEQYF
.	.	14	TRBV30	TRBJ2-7	TGTGCCTGGAGGCACGACAGTTACTCCTACGAGCAGTACTTC	CAWRHDSYSYEQYF
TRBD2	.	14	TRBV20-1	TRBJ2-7	TGCAGTGCAAAAATGGGGCTAGCGGGAGCCGAGCAGTACTTC	CSAKMGLAGAEQYF
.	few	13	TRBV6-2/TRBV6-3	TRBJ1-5	TGTGCCAGTCGCGACAGAGCACATCAGCCCCAGCATTTT	CASRDRAHQPQHF
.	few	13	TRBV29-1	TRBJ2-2	TGCAGCGTTGAGGGGCAGAACACCGGGGAGCTGTTTTTT	CSVEGQNTGELFF
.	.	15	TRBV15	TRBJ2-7	TGTGCCACCAGCAGAGATAGGTCAGTCTCCTACGAGCAGTACTTC	CATSRDRSVSYEQYF
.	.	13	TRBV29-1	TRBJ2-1	TGCAGCGGTATGATTGGGGCCTGGAATGAGCAGTTCTTC	CSGMIGAWNEQFF